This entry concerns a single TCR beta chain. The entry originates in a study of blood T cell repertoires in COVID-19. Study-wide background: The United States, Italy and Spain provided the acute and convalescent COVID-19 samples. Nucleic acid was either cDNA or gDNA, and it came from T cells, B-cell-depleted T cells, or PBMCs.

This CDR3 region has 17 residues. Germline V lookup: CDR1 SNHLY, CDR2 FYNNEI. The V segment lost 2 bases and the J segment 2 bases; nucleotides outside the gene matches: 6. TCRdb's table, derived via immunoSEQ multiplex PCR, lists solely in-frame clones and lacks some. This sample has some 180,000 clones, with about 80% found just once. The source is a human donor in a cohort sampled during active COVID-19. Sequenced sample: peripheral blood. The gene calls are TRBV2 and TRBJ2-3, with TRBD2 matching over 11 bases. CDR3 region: CASSELTSGAATDTQYF. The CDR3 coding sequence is TGTGCCAGCAGTGAATTGACTAGCGGGGCTGCCACAGATACGCAGTATTTT.